The clone carrying this T cell receptor (beta chain) was seen repeatedly, ten times or more. The antigen is unknown. Prior to thyroid surgery, none of the patients had received any treatment. This sample was included in a study of metastatic and nonmetastatic thyroid tumors. In the study overall: Blood and tumor or nodule tissue repertoires from malignant and benign thyroid patients were compared. General study points: According to reports, the diversity of TCR beta was significantly higher in malignant thyroid tumors than in benign nodules, and this held in both blood and tumor samples.

In the authors' workflow: Clinicopathological groups differed in CDR3, with these differences serving to build a distant-metastasis classifier for papillary thyroid cancer. TCRdb re-analyzed the PCR reads through MiXCR. TCRdb's processing, not the authors', yielded these V and J calls. Seen here are tens of thousands of clones, more than 12% observed once, and the top ten hold 2.5% to 3.5%. In germline, CDR1 is MGHRA, CDR2 YSYEKL. V was trimmed by 3 bases and J by 3 bases, leaving 21 bases between them. The CDR3 runs to 18 residues. The V call is TRBV4-1, the J call TRBJ2-1; weak D call: TRBD1 (5 bases). The TCR sequence derives from a female donor with papillary thyroid cancer or a benign thyroid nodule (not recorded which). Some clones in this sample may be carry-over from other donors' samples. Sequencing used blood. This CDR3 reads CASSHTSGLQTLYNEQFF. The CDR3 coding sequence is TGCGCCAGCAGCCACACTTCAGGGCTCCAGACCCTCTACAATGAGCAGTTCTTC.